One sample yielded the 2 T cell receptor beta chains listed below, sequenced in a study of OX40 agonist ivuxolimab in advanced cancers. Libraries were prepared by immunoSEQ multiplex PCR; TCRdb keeps only in-frame clonotypes and omits some of them. The table has 85,000 to 100,000 clones, approximately 85% seen once. The starting material was CD4+ or CD8+ T cells sorted from blood, obtained in a trial of the OX40 agonist ivuxolimab. Every receptor here comes from an adult with an advanced solid tumor such as melanoma, head and neck, liver or kidney cancer.

This clone was seen a single time. A read error may account for a junction end that differs from germline. The chain joins TRBV7-7 to TRBJ2-2; 7 bases align to TRBD2. This CDR3 region has 14 residues. CDR1 is SSHAT and CDR2 is FNYEAQ in the germline V gene (reference sequence). The CDR3 loop reads CASSLRGGAGELFF. For the CDR3, the DNA is TGTGCTAGCAGCTTACGGGGAGGGGCCGGGGAGCTGTTTTTT. Based on the CDR3 plus reference TRBV7-7 and TRBJ2-2, the full variable domain is GAGVSQSPRYKVTKRGQDVTLRCDPISSHATLYWYQQALGQGPEFLTYFNYEAQPDKSGLPSDRFSAERPEGSISTLTIQRTEQRDSAMYRCASSLRGGAGELFFGEGSRLTVL.

The chain carries TRBV28 and TRBJ2-3, with unresolved D. V dropped 6 bases and J dropped 5 bases, with 18 bases sitting between them. The CDR3 sequence is 15 residues long. The germline V gene has CDR1 MDHEN and CDR2 SYDVKM. CDR3 sequence reads: CASSAPPLPKDTQYF. DNA for the CDR3: TGTGCCAGCAGCGCCCCTCCACTACCCAAAGATACGCAGTATTTT.